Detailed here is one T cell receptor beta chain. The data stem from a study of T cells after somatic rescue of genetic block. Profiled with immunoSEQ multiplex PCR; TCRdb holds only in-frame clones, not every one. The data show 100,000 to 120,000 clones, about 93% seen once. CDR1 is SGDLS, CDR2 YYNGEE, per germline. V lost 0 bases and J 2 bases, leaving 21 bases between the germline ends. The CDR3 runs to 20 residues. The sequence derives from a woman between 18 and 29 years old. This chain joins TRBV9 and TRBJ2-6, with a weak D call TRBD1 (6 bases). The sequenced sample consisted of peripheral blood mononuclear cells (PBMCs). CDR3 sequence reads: CASSVDVSQGIGAGANVLTF. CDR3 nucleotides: TGTGCCAGCAGCGTAGACGTCTCTCAGGGGATTGGAGCTGGGGCCAACGTCCTGACTTTC.